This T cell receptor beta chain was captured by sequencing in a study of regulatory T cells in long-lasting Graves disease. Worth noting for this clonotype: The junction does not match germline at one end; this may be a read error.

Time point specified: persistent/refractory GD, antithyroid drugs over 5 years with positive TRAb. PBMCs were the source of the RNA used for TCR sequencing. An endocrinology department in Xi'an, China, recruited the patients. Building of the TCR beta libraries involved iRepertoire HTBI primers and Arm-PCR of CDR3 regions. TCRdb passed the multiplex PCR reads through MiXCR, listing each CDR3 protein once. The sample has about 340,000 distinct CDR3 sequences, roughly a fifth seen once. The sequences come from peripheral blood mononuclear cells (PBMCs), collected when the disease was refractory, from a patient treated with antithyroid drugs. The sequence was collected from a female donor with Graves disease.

The CDR3 bases are TGTGTCAGCAGTGACAGGGACGAGCAGTACTTC. Translating gives CVSSDRDEQYF. This chain joins TRBV6-1 and TRBJ2-7, with 7 bases matching TRBD1. This CDR3 is 11 amino acids long. The V gene's germline CDR1 is MNHNS and CDR2 SASEGT.